The 2 T cell receptor beta chains given below trace back to one sample, sequenced in a study of STAT5B mutations in CD4+ large granular lymphocyte leukemia. Sequencing was performed with immunoSEQ multiplex PCR; in TCRdb, only in-frame clones are kept and a portion is missing. The repertoire consists of tens of thousands of clones, with around 81% occurring once and the leading ten covering about 0.35%. Sequencing was performed on CD4+ T cells from blood buffy coats. These receptors all stem from a human donor in good health.

This rearrangement joins TRBV5-1 to TRBJ1-1, with D unclear. Trimming pared 1 base from V and 0 bases from J, leaving 13 bases between. The CDR3 runs to 16 residues. Germline CDR1 SGHRS, CDR2 YFSETQ. This CDR3 is CASSLSQLTMNTEAFF. CDR3 bases: TGCGCCAGCAGCTTGTCACAGCTCACCATGAACACTGAAGCTTTCTTT. Using reference TRBV5-1 and TRBJ1-1 for the parts outside the CDR3, the full variable domain is KAGVTQTPRYLIKTRGQQVTLSCSPISGHRSVSWYQQTPGQGLQFLFEYFSETQRNKGNFPGRFSGRQFSNSRSEMNVSTLELGDSALYLCASSLSQLTMNTEAFFGQGTRLTVV.

The chain recombines TRBV6-6 with TRBJ1-6; D gene unclear. Trimming stripped 0 bases from V and 6 bases from J, with 6 bases between. Germline CDR1 MNHNY, CDR2 SVGAGI (reference sequence). The CDR3 is 14 amino acids. This CDR3 is CASSYSSVNSPLHF. The CDR3 DNA reads as TGTGCCAGCAGTTACTCGTCAGTTAATTCACCCCTCCACTTT.